This T cell receptor (beta chain) was sequenced during a study of a mutant IDH1 vaccine in newly diagnosed glioma. Study context: Vaccination began 4-6 weeks post radiotherapy alone, or with temozolomide cycles. Receipt of radiotherapy, temozolomide, or both preceded the study, and most received both.

Only in-frame clones appear in the TCRdb table, and some are missing; sequencing was by immunoSEQ multiplex PCR. There are approximately 100,000 clones in the sample; roughly 91% occur only once, and 0.75% to 0.95% lies in the top ten. Note on this clone: Its antigen is still unknown.

The germline V and J ends were trimmed by 5 bases and 3 bases, with 13 bases remaining between them. Looked up from germline, CDR1 is SGHTA and CDR2 is FQGNSA. The CDR3 extends over 14 amino acids. Noted time point: week 47, end of study. Vaccine doses each comprised 300 ug of mutant IDH1 20-mer peptide, with topical imiquimod. Overall study results and limits: Vaccination elicited immune responses in roughly 93% of patients.

The chain links TRBV7-2 to TRBJ1-1; D gene ambiguous. This receptor was obtained from a woman in her fifties or sixties with glioma. The sequenced sample was PBMCs, obtained from a glioma patient whose treatment included an IDH1 peptide vaccine. CDR3 DNA: TGTGCCAGCAGCGTATCCCAGAGGGACACTGAAGCTTTCTTT. It specifies CASSVSQRDTEAFF.